Each of the 18 T cell receptor beta chains below was sequenced from the same sample in a study of CD8+CD57+ T cells in acquired aplastic anemia. Only patients with CD8+CD57+ cell expansion on flow cytometry were chosen for sequencing. The template for TCR beta VDJ and CDR3 sequence profiling was genomic DNA. TCRdb fed the reads into MiXCR, producing one record per CDR3 protein. The repertoire holds approximately 190,000 distinct CDR3 sequences, with under 55% as singletons. Sequenced material: sorted CD4+, CD8+, or CD8+CD57+ T cells (not recorded which) from PBMCs. Receptors originate from a human donor with aplastic anemia.

This clonotype showed up many times. This chain uses TRBV5-4 with TRBJ2-7, with 7 bases aligning to TRBD1. The CDR3 totals 14 residues. The V gene's germline CDR1 is SGHNT and CDR2 YYREEE (reference sequence). V trimming: 6 bases; J trimming: 2 bases; junction bases outside the gene matches: 8. The CDR3 DNA follows: TGTGCCAGCAACAGCAGACAGGGAACCTACGAGCAGTACTTC. This codes for CASNSRQGTYEQYF.

Of note for this clonotype: It may be a read error: a sequence one base away is much more abundant. The rearrangement joins TRBV19 to TRBJ1-1; 12 positions match TRBD1. This CDR3 is built from 18 residues. Germline CDR1 reads LNHDA; CDR2 reads SQIVND (reference sequence). The junction had 17 bases not matched to a gene; V was cut back by 7 bases and J by 5 bases. The CDR3 DNA follows: TGTGCCAGTACCAACTATGCCGGGACAGGGGGCGGACGGACTGAAGCTTTCTTT. Protein: CASTNYAGTGGGRTEAFF.

V gene TRBV20-1 combines with J gene TRBJ1-1; perhaps TRBD1 as D (5 bases). This CDR3 spans 14 amino acids. V lost 1 base and J lost 4, with 13 bases in between. Germline V gene data show CDR1 as DFQATT and CDR2 as SNEGSKA (reference sequence). CDR3 coding DNA: TGCAGTGCTAGAGGGCTTTGTAGGGGCACTGAAGCTTTCTTT. As protein: CSARGLCRGTEAFF.

On this clonotype: Germline is not matched at one junction end, which may reflect a read error. This sequence joins TRBV15 and TRBJ2-1; D gene ambiguous. Germline-derived CDR1 and CDR2 are LNHNV and YYDKDF (reference sequence). The CDR3 covers 12 residues. The CDR3, as DNA: TGTGCCACCAGCAGAGTGTACAATGAGCGGTTCTTC. It codes for CATSRVYNERFF.

This clonotype occurred a few times. At one end, the junction sequence differs from germline, possibly due to a read error. V is TRBV10-3 and J is TRBJ1-2; D may be TRBD1 (5 bases). The CDR3 totals 13 residues. Per germline, CDR1 ENHRY and CDR2 SYGVKD. CDR3 amino acids: CAITSQVQRGCTF. CDR3 coding DNA: TGTGCCATCACCTCACAGGTCCAGCGGGGCTGCACCTTC.

This chain links TRBV7-4 with TRBJ2-5; D remains ambiguous. V was shortened by 4 bases and J by 3 bases, with 6 bases between the two germline ends. CDR1 is SGHVT, CDR2 SQSDAQ, per germline. The CDR3 runs 12 residues. CDR3: CASSSTEETQYF. CDR3 DNA sequence: TGTGCCAGCAGCTCTACCGAAGAGACCCAGTACTTC.

A word on this clonotype: At one of its ends the junction is not consistent with the germline gene, which may arise from a read error. V and J are TRBV11-1 and TRBJ2-7; weak D call: TRBD2 (6 bases). Germline CDR1 is SGHAT and CDR2 is FQDESV (reference sequence). The CDR3 consists of 16 residues. The CDR3 DNA sequence: TGTGCCAGCAGCTCCGCCTACAAGATCAGCGGGTCCGTTCCCCACTTC. Translated, it gives CASSSAYKISGSVPHF.

The chain combines TRBV20-1 with TRBJ1-2; 7 nucleotides line up with TRBD1. Trimming removed 5 bases from V and 4 bases from J; junction bases left unmatched: 7. The germline V gene has CDR1 DFQATT and CDR2 SNEGSKA (reference sequence). The CDR3 length is 13 residues. CDR3 sequence: CSAPNRGTYGYTF. DNA of the CDR3: TGCAGTGCTCCCAACAGGGGAACCTATGGCTACACCTTC.

This clonotype was seen only a few times. The chain uses TRBV9 and TRBJ2-7; 7 positions agree with TRBD1. Germline CDR1 reads SGDLS; CDR2 reads YYNGEE. The CDR3 is 15 amino acids. V shed 4 bases and J 2 bases; nucleotides not matched to a gene: 9. In DNA form, the CDR3 reads TGTGCCAGCAGCCCACAAACAGGGGTCGCCTACGAGCAGTACTTC. Translating gives CASSPQTGVAYEQYF.

The V gene is TRBV20-1, the J gene TRBJ2-7, with TRBD1 matching 9 bases. Germline V lookup: CDR1 DFQATT, CDR2 SNEGSKA (reference sequence). The CDR3 length is 16 residues. V lost 0 bases, J lost 6 bases, and 12 bases stayed unmatched. This CDR3 is CSARDGGGQGNPEQYF. CDR3 in DNA: TGCAGTGCTAGAGATGGGGGGGGACAGGGTAATCCCGAGCAGTACTTC.

About this clonotype itself: One base away lies a much larger clone, so this may be a sequencing read error. V is TRBV6-2 or TRBV6-3 and J is TRBJ2-1; 7 positions agree with TRBD2. The CDR3 has 13 amino acids. V gave up 7 bases and J gave up 7 bases; unmatched junction bases: 7. Per the germline V gene, CDR1 is MNHEY and CDR2 is SVGEGT. In DNA form, the CDR3 reads TGTGCCAGCACCAGCGGGACCAGGAATGAGCAGTTCTTC. Its protein is CASTSGTRNEQFF.

The chain carries TRBV14 and TRBJ1-1, with no clear D. In germline, CDR1 is SGHDN, CDR2 FVKESK. V lost 2 bases to trimming and J lost 1 base, with 5 bases between them. The CDR3 has 13 amino acids. CDR3 bases: TGTGCCAGCAGCCAATCAAGGAACACTGAAGCTTTCTTT. Its protein is CASSQSRNTEAFF.

This clonotype was recorded at least ten times. The chain uses TRBV5-1 and TRBJ2-7; D ambiguous. V lost 4 bases to trimming and J lost 1 base, with 15 bases between them. Germline CDR1 is SGHRS and CDR2 is YFSETQ. This CDR3 comprises 15 residues. CDR3 in amino acids: CASSPLIPPSYEQYF. Written as DNA, the CDR3 is TGCGCCAGCAGCCCTCTAATCCCACCTTCCTACGAGCAGTACTTC.

This clonotype came up a few times. CDR3 coding DNA: TGTGCCAGCAGTCTTCTAGCGGGAGGACGACTGATATACCGCACAGATACGCAGTATTTT. Translating it yields CASSLLAGGRLIYRTDTQYF. The V and J genes are TRBV11-2 and TRBJ2-3, with 11 bases aligning to TRBD2. The CDR3 extends over 20 amino acids. V dropped 6 bases and J dropped 1; count of bases not matched to a gene: 18. Germline CDR1 reads SGHAT; CDR2 reads FQNNGV. Based on the CDR3 plus reference TRBV11-2 and TRBJ2-3, the full variable domain is EAGVAQSPRYKIIEKRQSVAFWCNPISGHATLYWYQQILGQGPKLLIQFQNNGVVDDSQLPKDRFSAERLKGVDSTLKIQPAKLEDSAVYLCASSLLAGGRLIYRTDTQYFGPGTRLTVL.

V gene TRBV7-9 combines with J gene TRBJ1-1, with unresolved D. This CDR3 region has 8 residues. Trimming took 1 base from V and 13 from J, leaving 1 base between them. Per germline, CDR1 SEHNR and CDR2 FQNEAQ (reference sequence). CDR3 in DNA: TGTGCCAGCAGCTTAGGTTTCTTT. Amino acid sequence: CASSLGFF. The whole variable domain, filled in from reference TRBV7-9 and TRBJ1-1, reads DTGVSQNPRHKITKRGQNVTFRCDPISEHNRLYWYRQTLGQGPEFLTYFQNEAQLEKSRLLSDRFSAERPKGSFSTLEIQRTEQGDSAMYLCASSLGFFGQGTRLTVV.

CDR3 DNA sequence: TGTGCCAGTACGGGGGATAACTATGGCTACACCTTC. Translation gives CASTGDNYGYTF. V gene TRBV19 combines with J gene TRBJ1-2; D is perhaps TRBD1 (5 bases). Trimming cost V 7 bases and J 1 base, with 7 bases left between them. CDR1 LNHDA and CDR2 SQIVND come from the germline V gene (reference sequence). The CDR3 extends over 12 amino acids.

Only a few counts were recorded for this clonotype. This chain links TRBV12-3 or TRBV12-4 with TRBJ1-2, with D maybe TRBD1 (5 bases). V shed 3 bases and J shed 8 bases, with 16 bases lying between them. CDR3 size: 14 residues. CDR3 bases: TGTGCCAGCAGTTTTCTGGGGCAGGGTCGGGGCTACACCTTC. It encodes CASSFLGQGRGYTF.

This chain joins TRBV11-2 and TRBJ2-2; maybe TRBD2 (5 bases). Germline loops: CDR1 SGHAT, CDR2 FQNNGV. This CDR3 has 18 residues. Deletions cut 5 bases from V and 5 bases from J, with 24 bases between. CDR3 amino acids: CASSLGVGWGVNTGELFF. The CDR3 nucleotides read TGTGCCAGCAGCCTCGGGGTGGGGTGGGGAGTAAATACCGGGGAGCTGTTTTTT.